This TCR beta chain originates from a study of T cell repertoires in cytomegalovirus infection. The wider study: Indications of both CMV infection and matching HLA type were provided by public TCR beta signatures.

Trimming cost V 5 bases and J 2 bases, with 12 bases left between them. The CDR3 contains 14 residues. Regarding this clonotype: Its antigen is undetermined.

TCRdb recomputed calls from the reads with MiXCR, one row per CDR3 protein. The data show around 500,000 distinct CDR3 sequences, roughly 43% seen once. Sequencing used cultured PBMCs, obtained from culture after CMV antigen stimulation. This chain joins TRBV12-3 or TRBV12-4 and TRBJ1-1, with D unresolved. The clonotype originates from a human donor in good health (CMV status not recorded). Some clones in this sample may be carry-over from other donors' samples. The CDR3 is CASSPFVGNTEAFF. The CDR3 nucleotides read TGTGCCAGCAGTCCCTTTGTTGGTAACACTGAAGCTTTCTTT.